The source of this T cell receptor (beta chain) is a study of graft-versus-host responses after intestinal transplantation. This clone came up once. The antigen is undetermined. TCRdb's table, derived via immunoSEQ multiplex PCR, lists solely in-frame clones and lacks some. The profile shows about 110,000 clones, about 92% of them singletons. The CDR3 sequence is 14 residues long. Germline V gene data show CDR1 as SGHTA and CDR2 as FQGNSA. The V gene lost 2 bases and the J gene lost 2 bases, with 10 bases spanning the gap. This specimen was unstimulated CD8+ T cells sorted from spleen or lymph node cells, taken before transplant. The V call is TRBV7-2, the J call TRBJ2-7, with D perhaps matching TRBD2 (5 bases). The origin of this receptor is a human donor who was the organ donor for an intestinal transplant. In DNA form, the CDR3 reads TGTGCCAGCAGCTTAATTTCCGGGACCTACGAGCAGTACTTC. Amino acids: CASSLISGTYEQYF.